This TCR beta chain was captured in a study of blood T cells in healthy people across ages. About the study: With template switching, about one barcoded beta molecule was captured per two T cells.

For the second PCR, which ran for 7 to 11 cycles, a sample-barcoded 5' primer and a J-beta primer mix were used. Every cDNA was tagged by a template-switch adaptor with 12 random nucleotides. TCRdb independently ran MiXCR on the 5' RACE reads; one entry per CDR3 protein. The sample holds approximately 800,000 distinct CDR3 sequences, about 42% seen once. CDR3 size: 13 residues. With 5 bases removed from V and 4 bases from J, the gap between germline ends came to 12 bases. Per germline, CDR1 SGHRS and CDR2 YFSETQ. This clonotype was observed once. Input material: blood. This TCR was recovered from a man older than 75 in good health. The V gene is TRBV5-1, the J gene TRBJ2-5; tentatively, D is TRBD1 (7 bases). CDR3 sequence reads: CASRPQGGETQYF. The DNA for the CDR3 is TGCGCCAGCAGGCCCCAGGGGGGAGAGACCCAGTACTTC.